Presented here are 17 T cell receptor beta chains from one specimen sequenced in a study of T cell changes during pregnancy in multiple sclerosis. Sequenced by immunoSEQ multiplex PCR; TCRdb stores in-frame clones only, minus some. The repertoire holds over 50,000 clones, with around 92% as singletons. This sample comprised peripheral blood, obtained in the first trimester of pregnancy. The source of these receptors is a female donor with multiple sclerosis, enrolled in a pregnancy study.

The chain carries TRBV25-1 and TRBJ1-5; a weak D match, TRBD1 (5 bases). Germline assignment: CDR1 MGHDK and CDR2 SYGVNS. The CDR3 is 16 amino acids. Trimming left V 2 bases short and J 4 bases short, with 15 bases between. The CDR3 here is CASSERDEEGNQPQHF. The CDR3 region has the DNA TGTGCCAGCAGTGAAAGGGACGAGGAGGGGAATCAGCCCCAGCATTTT.

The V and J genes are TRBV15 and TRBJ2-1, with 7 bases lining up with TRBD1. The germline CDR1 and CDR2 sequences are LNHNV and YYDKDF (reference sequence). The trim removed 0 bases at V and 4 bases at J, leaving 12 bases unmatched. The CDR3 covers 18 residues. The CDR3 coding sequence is TGTGCCACCAGCAGAGATCTATTAAGGGGGCGCGGGTACAATGAGCAGTTCTTC. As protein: CATSRDLLRGRGYNEQFF.

The CDR3 nucleotides are TGTGCCAGCAGCTCTCAATCGACTAGTTCGGGAGAGACCCAGTACTTC. Translation: CASSSQSTSSGETQYF. The rearrangement links TRBV7-2 to TRBJ2-5, with D possibly being TRBD2 (6 bases). V lost 4 bases to trimming and J lost 4 bases, with 19 bases between them. CDR3 size: 16 residues. Germline lookup yields CDR1 SGHTA and CDR2 FQGNSA. The full variable domain, completed using reference TRBV7-2 and TRBJ2-5, is GAGVSQSPSNKVTEKGKDVELRCDPISGHTALYWYRQSLGQGLEFLIYFQGNSAPDKSGLPSDRFSAERTGGSVSTLTIQRTQQEDSAVYLCASSSQSTSSGETQYFGPGTRLLVL.

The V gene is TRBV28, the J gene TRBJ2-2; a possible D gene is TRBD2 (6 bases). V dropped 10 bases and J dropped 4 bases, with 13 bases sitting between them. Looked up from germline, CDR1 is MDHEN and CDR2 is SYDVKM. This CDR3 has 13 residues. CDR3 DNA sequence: TGTGCCACTGGGAGGCAGGTCACCGGGGAGCTGTTTTTT. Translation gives CATGRQVTGELFF.

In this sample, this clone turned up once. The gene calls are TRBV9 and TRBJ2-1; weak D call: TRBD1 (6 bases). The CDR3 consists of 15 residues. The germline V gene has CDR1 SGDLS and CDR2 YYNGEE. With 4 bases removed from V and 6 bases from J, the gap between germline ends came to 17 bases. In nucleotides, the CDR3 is TGTGCCAGCAGCCCAGGGGTGGGAGAGAGCAATGAGCAGTTCTTC. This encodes CASSPGVGESNEQFF.

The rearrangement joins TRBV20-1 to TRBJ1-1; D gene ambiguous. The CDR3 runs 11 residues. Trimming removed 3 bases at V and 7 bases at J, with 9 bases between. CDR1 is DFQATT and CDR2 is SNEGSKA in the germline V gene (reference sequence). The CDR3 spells CSARGRFEAFF. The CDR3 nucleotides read TGCAGTGCTAGGGGCAGATTTGAAGCTTTCTTT.

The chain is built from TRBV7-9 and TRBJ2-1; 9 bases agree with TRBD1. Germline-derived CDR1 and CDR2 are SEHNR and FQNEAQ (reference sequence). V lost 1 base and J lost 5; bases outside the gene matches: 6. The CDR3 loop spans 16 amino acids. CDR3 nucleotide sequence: TGTGCCAGCAGCTTAGTTGGGACAGGGATTAACAATGAGCAGTTCTTC. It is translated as CASSLVGTGINNEQFF. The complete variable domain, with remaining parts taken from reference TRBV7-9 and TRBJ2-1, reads DTGVSQNPRHKITKRGQNVTFRCDPISEHNRLYWYRQTLGQGPEFLTYFQNEAQLEKSRLLSDRFSAERPKGSFSTLEIQRTEQGDSAMYLCASSLVGTGINNEQFFGPGTRLTVL.

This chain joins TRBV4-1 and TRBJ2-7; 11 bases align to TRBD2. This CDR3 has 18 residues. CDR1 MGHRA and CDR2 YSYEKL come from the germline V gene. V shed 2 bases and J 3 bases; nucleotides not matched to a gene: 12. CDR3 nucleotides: TGCGCCAGCAGCCAACCACTAGCGGGAGACCCAACTCACTACGAGCAGTACTTC. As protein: CASSQPLAGDPTHYEQYF.

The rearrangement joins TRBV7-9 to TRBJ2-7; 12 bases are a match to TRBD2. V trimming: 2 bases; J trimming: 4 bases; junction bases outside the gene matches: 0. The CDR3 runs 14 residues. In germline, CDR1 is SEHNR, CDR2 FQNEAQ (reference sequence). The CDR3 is CASSLTSGRYEQYF. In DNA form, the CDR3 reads TGTGCCAGCAGCTTAACTAGCGGGAGGTACGAGCAGTACTTC. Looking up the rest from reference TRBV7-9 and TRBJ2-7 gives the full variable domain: DTGVSQNPRHKITKRGQNVTFRCDPISEHNRLYWYRQTLGQGPEFLTYFQNEAQLEKSRLLSDRFSAERPKGSFSTLEIQRTEQGDSAMYLCASSLTSGRYEQYFGPGTRLTVT.

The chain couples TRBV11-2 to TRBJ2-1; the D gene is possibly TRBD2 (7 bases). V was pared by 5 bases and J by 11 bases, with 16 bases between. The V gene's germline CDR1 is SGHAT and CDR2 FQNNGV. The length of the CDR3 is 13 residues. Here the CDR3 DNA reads TGTGCCAGCAGCCCCGCGCGGGGGCCCCAGCAGTTCTTC. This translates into CASSPARGPQQFF.

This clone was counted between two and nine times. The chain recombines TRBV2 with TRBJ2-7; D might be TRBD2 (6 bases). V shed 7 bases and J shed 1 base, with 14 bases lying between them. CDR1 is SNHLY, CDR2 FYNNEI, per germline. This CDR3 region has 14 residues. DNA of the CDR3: TGTGCCAGCAAAGTGGAGGGGAGGTCCTACGAGCAGTACTTC. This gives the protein CASKVEGRSYEQYF.

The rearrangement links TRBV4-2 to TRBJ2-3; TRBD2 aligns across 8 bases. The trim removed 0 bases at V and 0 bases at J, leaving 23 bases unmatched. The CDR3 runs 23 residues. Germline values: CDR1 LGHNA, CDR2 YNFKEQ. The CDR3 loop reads CASSQDVFVRLGLGAPSTDTQYF. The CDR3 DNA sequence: TGTGCCAGCAGCCAAGATGTGTTTGTCCGGCTGGGACTAGGGGCTCCTAGCACAGATACGCAGTATTTT.

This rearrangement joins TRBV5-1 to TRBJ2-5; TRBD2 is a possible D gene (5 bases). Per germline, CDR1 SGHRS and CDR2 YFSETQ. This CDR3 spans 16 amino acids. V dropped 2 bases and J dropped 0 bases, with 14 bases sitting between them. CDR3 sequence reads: CASSLGSRRYQETQYF. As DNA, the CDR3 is TGCGCCAGCAGCTTAGGGAGCCGACGGTACCAAGAGACCCAGTACTTC.

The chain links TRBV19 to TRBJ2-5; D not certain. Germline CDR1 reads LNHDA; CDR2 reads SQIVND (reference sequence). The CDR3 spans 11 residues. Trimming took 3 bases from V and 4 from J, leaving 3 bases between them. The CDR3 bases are TGTGCCAGTAGTATGGCAGAGACCCAGTACTTC. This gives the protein CASSMAETQYF.

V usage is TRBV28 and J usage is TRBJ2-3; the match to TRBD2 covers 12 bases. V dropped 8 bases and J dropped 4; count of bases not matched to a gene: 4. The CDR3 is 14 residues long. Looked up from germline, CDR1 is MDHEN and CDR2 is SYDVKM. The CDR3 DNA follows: TGTGCCAGCTGGACTAGCGGGATTTCAGATACGCAGTATTTT. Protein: CASWTSGISDTQYF.

This CDR3 reads CASSPRGAGATNEKLFF. Here the CDR3 DNA reads TGTGCCAGCTCTCCGCGAGGGGCAGGGGCAACTAATGAAAAACTGTTTTTT. This chain joins TRBV18 and TRBJ1-4; D might be TRBD1 (6 bases). CDR3 length equals 17 residues. Germline V gives CDR1 KGHSH, CDR2 LQKENI. Deletions cut 6 bases from V and 0 bases from J, with 17 bases between.

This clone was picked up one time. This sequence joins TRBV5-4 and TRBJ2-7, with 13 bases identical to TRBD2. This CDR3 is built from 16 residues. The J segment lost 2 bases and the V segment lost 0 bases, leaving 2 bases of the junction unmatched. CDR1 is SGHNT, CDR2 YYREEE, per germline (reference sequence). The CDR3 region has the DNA TGTGCCAGCAGCTTGGGACTAGCGGGAGGCCCCTACGAGCAGTACTTC. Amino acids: CASSLGLAGGPYEQYF.